What follows are 4 T cell receptor beta chains derived from one specimen sequenced in a study of blood T cell repertoires in COVID-19. Clones were read by immunoSEQ multiplex PCR, and TCRdb kept only the in-frame ones, dropping some. The sample yields about 84,000 clones, 60% to 75% seen once. The specimen was peripheral blood. These receptor sequences come from a man over 45 with active or convalescent COVID-19.

The chain has TRBV5-1 and TRBJ1-2; no definite D call. The CDR3 spans 13 residues. Germline V gene sequence: CDR1 SGHRS, CDR2 YFSETQ. Deletions cut 0 bases from V and 2 bases from J, with 5 bases between. The chain's CDR3 is CASSLVANYGYTF. The CDR3 DNA sequence: TGCGCCAGCAGCTTGGTAGCCAACTATGGCTACACCTTC.

The chain combines TRBV3-1 (or the pseudogene TRBV3-2) with TRBJ1-6; D perhaps matches TRBD1 (5 bases). V was pared by 1 base and J by 6 bases, with 19 bases between. CDR1 is LGHDT, CDR2 YNNKEL, per germline (reference sequence). This CDR3 has 18 amino acids. The CDR3 sequence: CASSQGPAGGISNSPLHF. In nucleotides, the CDR3 is TGTGCCAGCAGCCAAGGACCCGCGGGGGGGATAAGTAATTCACCCCTCCACTTT.

The chain recombines TRBV21-1 with TRBJ1-1. TRBV21-1 is given as a pseudogene. This CDR3 contains 14 residues. The CDR3 nucleotides read TGTGCCAGCAGCAAAGATCGGAGGGACACTGAAGCTTTCTTT. Amino acids: CASSKDRRDTEAFF.

The J gene is TRBJ1-2, the V gene TRBV6-5; TRBD1 agrees at 9 bases. The CDR3 consists of 14 residues. Per the germline V gene, CDR1 is MNHEY and CDR2 is SVGAGI. Germline trimming cut 6 bases from V and 4 bases from J; bases unmatched to any gene: 6. The CDR3 DNA reads as TGTGCCAGCAGCCGGACAGGGGAGAGCTATGGCTACACCTTC. Protein product: CASSRTGESYGYTF.